The 17 T cell receptor beta chains in this list originate from one sample, sequenced in a study of Ad26.COV2.S vaccination and SARS-CoV-2 variants. Clones were sequenced by immunoSEQ multiplex PCR, and TCRdb holds only the in-frame ones, with some missing. In the table there are some 370,000 clones, approximately 83% of which are singletons. Indicated treatment: about 20 received Ad26.COV2.S at low or high dose, single or two shots; about 5 received placebo; per-sample allocation not given. Sampling was done on day 63 after the first vaccine or placebo injection. Sequences were derived from peripheral blood, sampled in a trial of Ad26.COV2.S vaccine versus placebo. The receptor set was obtained from a person between 18 and 65 years old who received the Ad26.COV2.S COVID-19 vaccine or a placebo.

CDR3 residues: CASRFGGNEQYF. CDR3 sequence (DNA): TGCGCCAGCAGATTCGGGGGGAACGAGCAGTACTTC. V usage is TRBV5-1 and J usage is TRBJ2-7; the match to TRBD2 covers 7 bases. This CDR3 spans 12 amino acids. V gave up 5 bases and J gave up 5 bases; unmatched junction bases: 4. CDR1 SGHRS and CDR2 YFSETQ come from the germline V gene.

In its sample, this clone was seen once. This chain uses TRBV5-4 with TRBJ1-2, with a tentative D call TRBD1 (6 bases). The CDR3 contains 14 residues. The germline gives CDR1 SGHNT, CDR2 YYREEE (reference sequence). Trimming left V 4 bases short and J 4 bases short, with 14 bases between. The CDR3 sequence is CASSIPRDIYGYTF. CDR3 bases: TGTGCCAGCAGCATACCCCGGGACATCTATGGCTACACCTTC.

A word on this clone: This specimen includes other DNA sequences encoding the same CDR3. The gene calls are TRBV3-1 (or the pseudogene TRBV3-2) and TRBJ1-5, with D possibly TRBD1 on 5 matching bases. Germline CDR1 LGHDT, CDR2 YNNKEL (reference sequence). V was shortened by 0 bases and J by 6 bases, with 6 bases between the two germline ends. The CDR3 spans 13 residues. Written as DNA, the CDR3 is TGTGCCAGCAGCCAAGAAGGGGCTCAGCCCCAGCATTTT. This translates into CASSQEGAQPQHF.

The V gene is TRBV5-4, the J gene TRBJ1-1; no clear D gene. In germline, CDR1 is SGHNT, CDR2 YYREEE (reference sequence). Trimming shortened V by 6 bases and J by 0 bases, and 12 bases separated the two germline ends. This CDR3 comprises 14 residues. CDR3 region: CASTTTIMNTEAFF. The DNA of the CDR3 is TGTGCCAGCACCACGACTATTATGAACACTGAAGCTTTCTTT. Filled out from reference TRBV5-4 and TRBJ1-1, the complete variable domain reads ETGVTQSPTHLIKTRGQQVTLRCSSQSGHNTVSWYQQALGQGPQFIFQYYREEENGRGNFPPRFSGLQFPNYSSELNVNALELDDSALYLCASTTTIMNTEAFFGQGTRLTVV.

The chain carries TRBV3-1 (or the pseudogene TRBV3-2) and TRBJ2-7; D gene uncertain. Looked up from germline, CDR1 is LGHDT and CDR2 is YNNKEL (reference sequence). Trimming took off 1 base at V and 7 bases at J, with 5 bases between the two ends. The CDR3 length is 11 residues. CDR3 sequence reads: CASSQGSEQYF. The DNA of the CDR3 is TGTGCCAGCAGCCAAGGCTCGGAGCAGTACTTC.

This chain joins TRBV9 and TRBJ1-2; no clear D gene. Germline V gives CDR1 SGDLS, CDR2 YYNGEE. V was clipped by 4 bases and J by 5 bases, with 15 bases between them. The length of the CDR3 is 14 residues. In DNA form, the CDR3 reads TGTGCCAGCAGCCCCCGGACTGATATGTATGGCTACACCTTC. Translation gives CASSPRTDMYGYTF.

V gene TRBV19 combines with J gene TRBJ2-7, with 9 bases identical to TRBD1. The junction had 4 bases not matched to a gene; V was cut back by 6 bases and J by 7 bases. The germline V gene encodes CDR1 LNHDA and CDR2 SQIVND (reference sequence). CDR3 length: 12 amino acids. CDR3 amino acids: CASRQGAEEQYF. DNA of the CDR3: TGTGCCAGTAGACAGGGGGCTGAGGAGCAGTACTTC.

This chain joins TRBV3-1 (or the pseudogene TRBV3-2) and TRBJ2-3, with D hard to call. The germline V and J ends were trimmed by 0 bases and 3 bases, with 4 bases remaining between them. Germline loops: CDR1 LGHDT, CDR2 YNNKEL (reference sequence). The CDR3 contains 13 residues. CDR3 region: CASSQDQTDTQYF. The DNA for the CDR3 is TGTGCCAGCAGCCAAGATCAAACAGATACGCAGTATTTT.

This clone has only a few counts. The chain carries TRBV19 and TRBJ1-6; D unclear. Trimming stripped 3 bases from V and 8 bases from J, with 14 bases between. Germline loops: CDR1 LNHDA, CDR2 SQIVND (reference sequence). The CDR3 has 15 residues. CDR3 loop: CASSMRAWRDSPLHF. CDR3 bases: TGTGCCAGTAGTATGCGCGCCTGGAGGGATTCACCCCTCCACTTT. The full variable domain, completed using reference TRBV19 and TRBJ1-6, is DGGITQSPKYLFRKEGQNVTLSCEQNLNHDAMYWYRQDPGQGLRLIYYSQIVNDFQKGDIAEGYSVSREKKESFPLTVTSAQKNPTAFYLCASSMRAWRDSPLHFGNGTRLTVT.

This clone turned up a few times. The chain has TRBV30 and TRBJ1-2, with D possibly being TRBD1 (5 bases). The germline V and J ends were trimmed by 6 bases and 0 bases, with 11 bases remaining between them. CDR1 and CDR2 from the germline V gene are GTSNPN and SVGIG (reference sequence). CDR3 size: 13 residues. CDR3 in DNA: TGTGCCTGCCGCAGGGCTTCTAACTATGGCTACACCTTC. It yields the protein CACRRASNYGYTF.

The chain has TRBV3-1 (or the pseudogene TRBV3-2) and TRBJ2-2, with 12 bases lining up with TRBD2. Germline assignment: CDR1 LGHDT and CDR2 YNNKEL (reference sequence). Unmatched junction bases numbered 3, after V lost 3 bases and J lost 1 base. The CDR3 is 17 residues long. The CDR3 region is CASSQGGLAGNTGELFF. CDR3 nucleotide sequence: TGTGCCAGCAGCCAGGGGGGACTAGCGGGGAACACCGGGGAGCTGTTTTTT.

In this sample, this clone turned up a few times. The rearrangement joins TRBV2 to TRBJ2-2; the D gene is possibly TRBD1 (5 bases). The germline V and J ends were trimmed by 10 bases and 7 bases, with 16 bases remaining between them. The CDR3 loop spans 13 amino acids. The germline V gene encodes CDR1 SNHLY and CDR2 FYNNEI. This CDR3 reads CATQGEADGELFF. The CDR3, as DNA: TGTGCCACCCAGGGCGAGGCGGACGGGGAGCTGTTTTTT.

This chain joins TRBV11-3 and TRBJ2-1; D is undetermined. The CDR3 runs to 14 residues. V lost 2 bases and J lost 8, with 13 bases in between. Germline V gene data show CDR1 as SGHNT and CDR2 as YENEEA. CDR3 nucleotide sequence: TGTGCCAGCAGCTTAACGAGGTTAGTCGATGAGCAGTTCTTC. It encodes CASSLTRLVDEQFF. The variable domain in full, with the rest retrieved from reference TRBV11-3 and TRBJ2-1, is EAGVVQSPRYKIIEKKQPVAFWCNPISGHNTLYWYLQNLGQGPELLIRYENEEAVDDSQLPKDRFSAERLKGVDSTLKIQPAELGDSAVYLCASSLTRLVDEQFFGPGTRLTVL.

V and J are TRBV3-1 (or the pseudogene TRBV3-2) and TRBJ1-2; 8 bases fit TRBD1. This CDR3 is 15 amino acids long. V was pared by 6 bases and J by 4 bases, with 10 bases of the junction left unmatched. Germline-derived CDR1 and CDR2 are LGHDT and YNNKEL (reference sequence). The CDR3 sequence: CASRLTGGWGYGYTF. For the CDR3, the DNA is TGTGCCAGCAGACTAACAGGGGGATGGGGCTATGGCTACACCTTC.

This chain uses TRBV19 with TRBJ2-7; D call uncertain. V lost 3 bases and J 4 bases, leaving 7 bases between the germline ends. The germline V gene has CDR1 LNHDA and CDR2 SQIVND (reference sequence). The CDR3 loop spans 12 amino acids. This chain's CDR3 is CASSMTGYEQYF. The CDR3 DNA is TGTGCCAGTAGTATGACGGGTTACGAGCAGTACTTC.

This chain connects TRBV4-3 to TRBJ2-3, with 16 bases identical to TRBD2. The junction had 13 bases not matched to a gene; V was cut back by 8 bases and J by 5 bases. The germline V gene has CDR1 LGHNA and CDR2 YSLEER. The CDR3 has 18 residues. CDR3 bases: TGCGCCAGCTCCCCGGGGGGACTAGCGGGGGGGCCGGGAGATACGCAGTATTTT. It yields the protein CASSPGGLAGGPGDTQYF.

V and J are TRBV1 and TRBJ2-2; the D call of TRBD1 is as the table states it, not checked on the DNA. TRBV1 is designated a pseudogene. The CDR3 contains 15 residues. CDR3 in DNA: TGCACCAGCAGCCAAGATCCCAGGGTAGCCGGGGAGCTGTTTTTT. Protein: CTSSQDPRVAGELFF.